This TCR beta chain emerged from a study of cytomegalovirus exposure and HLA in healthy donors. Turning to the study itself: Of several hundred genotyped donors, roughly 81% clustered with self-reported Caucasian donors.

In the case of this clone: Its antigen is as yet unknown. Sequence at one end of the junction differs from germline and may be a read error.

Regarding the study as a whole: The authors confirmed in vitro that a few CMV-associated chains were specific for CMV antigens. In a later analysis, common viral pathogens appeared linked to several of the most significant clusters.

Amplification used 60 Vbeta primers and 13 Jbeta primers. Methods used by the authors: Later, an analysis found approximately 80 million unique TCR beta chains, and roughly 10 million of these were shared. Clones were sequenced by immunoSEQ multiplex PCR, and TCRdb holds only the in-frame ones, with some missing. V, J and clone size reflect that table, while D and trimming were determined from the DNA. This table has 150,000 to 200,000 clones, 60% to 85% appearing once. Germline V gene lookup returns CDR1 SGHTA and CDR2 FQGNSA. The CDR3 has 16 amino acids. The chain links TRBV7-2 to TRBJ2-6; D perhaps matches TRBD1 (5 bases). Sequencing was performed on PBMCs. The sequence was obtained from a woman aged 30 to 39 in good health and CMV-seronegative. CDR3 protein: CASSHGLGPGANGLTF. DNA of the CDR3: TGTGCCAGCAGCCATGGGTTGGGGCCTGGGGCCAACGGCCTGACTTTC.